These T cell receptor beta chains were read from a single sample in a study of blood T cells in healthy people across ages. In TCRdb, the 5' RACE reads were re-called with MiXCR into one record per CDR3 protein. The sample contains some 730,000 distinct CDR3 sequences, roughly 20% of which appear only once. Sequencing used blood. The receptors derive from a man aged 70 or older in good health. Each CDR3 is given with its conserved first and last residue. Clone size is not always given. Where it is, it says once, few, many or a class for expanded clones.

17,few,TRBV3-1,TRBJ2-3,CASSQEDFTRGSDTQYF
16,NA,TRBV15,TRBJ1-4,CATSSGQRAANEKLFF
17,NA,TRBV9,TRBJ2-1,CASSHDLREEGYNEQFF
14,NA,TRBV3-1,TRBJ1-2,CASSHQDRESGYTF
15,NA,TRBV3-1,TRBJ2-5,CASSQYSGLQETQYF
14,NA,TRBV7-9,TRBJ1-4,CASSFGDGNEKLFF
15,NA,TRBV6-1,TRBJ2-7,CASSEALGPLYEQYF
11,NA,TRBV20-1,NA,CRAVWNYEQYF
13,many,TRBV6-5,TRBJ2-1,CASSFRAYNEQFF
15,NA,TRBV29-1,TRBJ2-1,CSVGRWSSSYNEQFF